This entry lists 7 T cell receptor beta chains sequenced from one sample in a study of cytomegalovirus exposure and HLA in healthy donors. Both 60 Vbeta primers and 13 Jbeta primers went into the PCR. TCRdb's copy holds only in-frame clones and misses some; the assay was immunoSEQ multiplex PCR. The table shows approximately 250,000 clones, with around four fifths occurring only once. The sample comprised PBMCs. The receptors originated from a boy aged 10-17 years in good health and CMV-seronegative.

This chain connects TRBV13 to TRBJ1-2, with TRBD1 matching 9 bases. CDR1 is PRHDT and CDR2 is FYEKMQ in the germline V gene (reference sequence). V lost 0 bases and J lost 0; bases outside the gene matches: 5. There are 17 residues in the CDR3. The DNA of the CDR3 is TGTGCCAGCAGCTTAGGTTTGGGACAGGGCACTAACTATGGCTACACCTTC. Translating it yields CASSLGLGQGTNYGYTF.

The chain uses TRBV5-4 and TRBJ2-7; D is uncertain. V lost 0 bases, J lost 3 bases, and 10 bases lay in between. Germline-derived CDR1 and CDR2 are SGHNT and YYREEE (reference sequence). The CDR3 has 14 amino acids. The DNA for the CDR3 is TGTGCCAGCAGCTTGGACCCGGTGATCTACGAGCAGTACTTC. This gives the protein CASSLDPVIYEQYF.

This chain uses TRBV10-1 with TRBJ1-6; D might be TRBD1 (5 bases). V lost 3 bases, J lost 16 bases, and 13 bases lay in between. Germline V lookup: CDR1 WNHNN, CDR2 SYGVQD (reference sequence). The CDR3 spans 12 residues. The DNA for the CDR3 is TGCGCCAGCAGTGATATGGGGGGAACGCTCCACTTT. This sequence encodes CASSDMGGTLHF.

The V and J genes are TRBV11-3 and TRBJ2-2; D is perhaps TRBD1 (6 bases). There are 15 residues in the CDR3. Germline V CDR1 and CDR2: SGHNT, YENEEA. Trimming stripped 5 bases from V and 0 bases from J, with 10 bases between. CDR3: CASSPPGANTGELFF. The CDR3 DNA reads as TGTGCCAGCAGCCCCCCAGGGGCGAACACCGGGGAGCTGTTTTTT.

The rearrangement uses TRBV12-5 and TRBJ1-1; tentatively, D is TRBD1 (6 bases). The CDR3 contains 11 residues. From germline, CDR1 is LGHNT and CDR2 FRNRAP. V was pared by 11 bases and J by 1 base, with 8 bases between. The CDR3 sequence: CACRGNTEAFF. The CDR3 region has the DNA TGTGCTTGCAGGGGGAACACTGAAGCTTTCTTT. Combining the CDR3 with reference TRBV12-5 and TRBJ1-1 gives the whole variable domain DARVTQTPRHKVTEMGQEVTMRCQPILGHNTVFWYRQTMMQGLELLAYFRNRAPLDDSGMPKDRFSAEMPDATLATLKIQPSEPRDSAVYFCACRGNTEAFFGQGTRLTVV.

This chain joins TRBV6-1 and TRBJ2-3, with D possibly being TRBD2 (6 bases). Trimming cost V 3 bases and J 4 bases, with 11 bases left between them. The CDR3 extends over 14 amino acids. CDR1 and CDR2 from the germline V gene are MNHNS and SASEGT. The CDR3 sequence: CASSEGLPPDTQYF. CDR3 nucleotides: TGTGCCAGCAGTGAGGGACTCCCGCCAGATACGCAGTATTTT.

This clone was recorded a few times. The V and J genes are TRBV6-1 and TRBJ2-7, with 7 bases aligning to TRBD1. The CDR3 is 13 amino acids. Germline loops: CDR1 MNHNS, CDR2 SASEGT. V shed 8 bases and J 2 bases; nucleotides not matched to a gene: 6. Here the CDR3 reads CASGRQGPYEQYF. The CDR3 DNA is TGTGCCAGCGGAAGACAGGGCCCCTACGAGCAGTACTTC.